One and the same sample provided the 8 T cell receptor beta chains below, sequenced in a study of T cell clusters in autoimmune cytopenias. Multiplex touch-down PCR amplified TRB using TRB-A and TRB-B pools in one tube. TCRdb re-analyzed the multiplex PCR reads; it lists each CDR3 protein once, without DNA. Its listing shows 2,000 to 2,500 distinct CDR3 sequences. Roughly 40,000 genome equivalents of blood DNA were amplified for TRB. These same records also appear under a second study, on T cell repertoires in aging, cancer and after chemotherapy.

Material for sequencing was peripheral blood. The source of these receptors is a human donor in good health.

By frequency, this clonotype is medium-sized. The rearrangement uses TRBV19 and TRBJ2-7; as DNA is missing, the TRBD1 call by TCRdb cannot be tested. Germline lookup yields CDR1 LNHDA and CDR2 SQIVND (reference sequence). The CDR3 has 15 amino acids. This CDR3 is CASSPGQGASYEQYF.

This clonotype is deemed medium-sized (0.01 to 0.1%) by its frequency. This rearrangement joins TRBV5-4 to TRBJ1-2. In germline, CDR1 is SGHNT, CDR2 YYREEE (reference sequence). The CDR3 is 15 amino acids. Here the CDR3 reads CASSLAAQPFIGYTF.

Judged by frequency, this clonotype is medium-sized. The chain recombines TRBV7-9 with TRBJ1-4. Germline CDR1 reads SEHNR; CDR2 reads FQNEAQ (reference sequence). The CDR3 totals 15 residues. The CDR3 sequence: CASSLAPTQSGKLFF. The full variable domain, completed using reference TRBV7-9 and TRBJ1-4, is DTGVSQNPRHKITKRGQNVTFRCDPISEHNRLYWYRQTLGQGPEFLTYFQNEAQLEKSRLLSDRFSAERPKGSFSTLEIQRTEQGDSAMYLCASSLAPTQSGKLFFGSGTQLSVL.

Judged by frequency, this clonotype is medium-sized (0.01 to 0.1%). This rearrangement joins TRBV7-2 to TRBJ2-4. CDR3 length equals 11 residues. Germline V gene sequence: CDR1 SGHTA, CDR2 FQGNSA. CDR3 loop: CASRKDRIQYF.

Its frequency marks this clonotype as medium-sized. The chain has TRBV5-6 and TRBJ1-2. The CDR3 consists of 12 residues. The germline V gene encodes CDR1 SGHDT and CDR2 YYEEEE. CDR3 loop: CASSLGTIGYTF.

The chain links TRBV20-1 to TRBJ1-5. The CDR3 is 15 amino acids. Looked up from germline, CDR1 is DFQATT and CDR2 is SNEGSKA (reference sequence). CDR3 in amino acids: CSAYRDSGIGQPQHF.

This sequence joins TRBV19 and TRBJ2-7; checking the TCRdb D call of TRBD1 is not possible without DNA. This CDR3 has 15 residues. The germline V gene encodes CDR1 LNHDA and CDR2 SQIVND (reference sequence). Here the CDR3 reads CASSPPGTGGYEQYF.

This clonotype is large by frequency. CDR3 sequence reads: CAWGRGASDEQFF. This chain uses TRBV30 with TRBJ2-1; TCRdb gives TRBD1 as the D gene, but with no DNA this cannot be confirmed. Looked up from germline, CDR1 is GTSNPN and CDR2 is SVGIG (reference sequence). This CDR3 region has 13 residues.